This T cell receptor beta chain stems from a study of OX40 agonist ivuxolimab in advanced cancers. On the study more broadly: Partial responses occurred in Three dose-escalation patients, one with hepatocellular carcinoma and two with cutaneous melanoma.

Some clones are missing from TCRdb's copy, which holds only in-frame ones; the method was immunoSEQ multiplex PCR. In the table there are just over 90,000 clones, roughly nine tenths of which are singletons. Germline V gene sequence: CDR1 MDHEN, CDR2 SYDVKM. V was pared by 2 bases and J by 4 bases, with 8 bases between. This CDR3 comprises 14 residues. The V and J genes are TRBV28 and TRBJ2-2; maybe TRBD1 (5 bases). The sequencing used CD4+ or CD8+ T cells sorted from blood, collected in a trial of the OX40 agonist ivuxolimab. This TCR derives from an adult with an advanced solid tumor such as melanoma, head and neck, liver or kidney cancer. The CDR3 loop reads CASSLRRATGELFF. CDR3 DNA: TGTGCCAGCAGTTTACGCAGGGCCACCGGGGAGCTGTTTTTT.